This is a list of T cell receptor beta chains from one sample in a study of blood T cell repertoires in COVID-19. The method was immunoSEQ multiplex PCR; TCRdb's version includes in-frame clones alone and lacks a portion of them. The repertoire holds 200,000 to 250,000 clones, with about 87% as singletons. The sequenced sample consisted of peripheral blood. The source of these receptors is a man aged 55-75 years with acute or convalescent COVID-19. CDR3s include the opening cysteine and the closing phenylalanine or tryptophan. A D gene is named only where the DNA matches it firmly.

D gene	V gene	J gene	CDR3 DNA	CDR3 protein
NA	TRBV7-3	TRBJ1-1	TGTGCCAGCAGCCTAAGGGAGGGGGGACAACTCCCCATGAACACTGAAGCTTTCTTT	CASSLREGGQLPMNTEAFF
TRBD1	TRBV24-1	TRBJ2-2	TGTGCCACCAGTGAGACAGGGGGGAACACCGGGGAGCTGTTTTTT	CATSETGGNTGELFF
NA	TRBV15	TRBJ1-5	TGTGCCACCAGCTCCGGGGGTTCGAACAATCAGCCCCAGCATTTT	CATSSGGSNNQPQHF
TRBD2	TRBV9	TRBJ2-3	TGTGCCAGCAGCTCCGAACGTACTAGCGGAGCAGATACGCAGTATTTT	CASSSERTSGADTQYF
TRBD1	TRBV18	TRBJ1-1	TGTGCCAGCTCACCACAGGGGACAGGAATTTTGAGGGACACTGAAGCTTTCTTT	CASSPQGTGILRDTEAFF
NA	TRBV30	TRBJ2-7	TGTGCCTGGGGATTGGGCCGTCCCTACGAGCAGTACTTC	CAWGLGRPYEQYF
NA	TRBV30	TRBJ1-5	TGTGCCTGGAGTGCGGACAGAAATCAGCCCCAGCATTTT	CAWSADRNQPQHF
NA	TRBV28	TRBJ1-1	TGTGCCAGCAGCCCCCGACGGAGCAGGGCCACTGAAGCTTTCTTT	CASSPRRSRATEAFF
NA	TRBV5-5	TRBJ2-7	TGTGCCAGCAGCCCCAACTACGAGCAGTACTTC	CASSPNYEQYF
NA	TRBV28	TRBJ1-1	TGTGCCAGCTCTGACCGTGGCAGGGGTTTGAACACTGAAGCTTTCTTT	CASSDRGRGLNTEAFF